Each of the 15 T cell receptor beta chains below was sequenced from the same sample in a study of T cells in Graves' hyperthyroidism and ophthalmopathy. TCR beta CDR3 region amplification was performed from RNA transcripts. First-round RT-PCR with HTBI primers amplified the TCR CDR3 region. Each CDR3 protein gets one entry after TCRdb re-called the multiplex PCR reads with MiXCR. This table holds hundreds of thousands of distinct CDR3 sequences, approximately 24% found once. The material sequenced was blood. The receptor source for this set is a woman aged 40-49 years with Graves' ophthalmopathy.

The chain carries TRBV12-3 or TRBV12-4 and TRBJ1-5; unclear D gene. V lost 5 bases and J lost 2, with 16 bases in between. The CDR3 loop spans 16 amino acids. CDR3 sequence reads: CASSEFLAGGNQPQHF. As DNA, the CDR3 is TGTGCCAGCAGTGAATTTTTGGCAGGAGGCAATCAGCCCCAGCATTTT.

At least ten counts were recorded for this clonotype. The chain combines TRBV12-3 or TRBV12-4 with TRBJ2-2, with 8 bases aligning to TRBD1. V lost 0 bases and J lost 6; bases outside the gene matches: 9. The CDR3 loop spans 17 amino acids. The CDR3 coding sequence is TGTGCCAGCAGTTTAGCGTACCGGACAGGGCTCTCCGGGGAGCTGTTTTTT. It encodes CASSLAYRTGLSGELFF.

This clonotype was recorded at least ten times. This sequence joins TRBV4-1 and TRBJ1-1; D gene unclear. Germline-derived CDR1 and CDR2 are MGHRA and YSYEKL. There are 17 residues in the CDR3. The ends were cut back, 0 bases at V and 0 bases at J, with 14 bases in the middle. The CDR3 region is CASSQDRLRFVNTEAFF. DNA for the CDR3: TGCGCCAGCAGCCAAGATAGGCTCAGGTTCGTGAACACTGAAGCTTTCTTT.

This clonotype was seen repeatedly, ten times or more. The chain recombines TRBV28 with TRBJ2-2; D unclear. This CDR3 is 15 amino acids long. Germline loops: CDR1 MDHEN, CDR2 SYDVKM. Between the trimmed V and J ends, which lost 5 bases and 0 bases, there was a span of 10 bases. For the CDR3, the DNA is TGTGCCAGCAGTACGCGGATCCCGAACACCGGGGAGCTGTTTTTT. As protein: CASSTRIPNTGELFF.

This clonotype was observed many times. The genes are TRBV28 and TRBJ2-6, with 7 bases identical to TRBD2. V was pared by 2 bases and J by 0 bases, with 4 bases of the junction left unmatched. Germline V gene lookup returns CDR1 MDHEN and CDR2 SYDVKM. This CDR3 is 17 amino acids long. The CDR3, as DNA: TGTGCCAGCAGTTTAAGGGACTACTACTCTGGGGCCAACGTCCTGACTTTC. It translates to CASSLRDYYSGANVLTF.

Ten or more counts support this clonotype. CDR3: CASSIDKGVNTEAFF. DNA for the CDR3: TGTGCCAGTAGTATAGATAAGGGTGTGAACACTGAAGCTTTCTTT. The chain uses TRBV19 and TRBJ1-1; D unclear. Trimming stripped 0 bases from V and 0 bases from J, with 8 bases between. The CDR3 extends over 15 amino acids. Per germline, CDR1 LNHDA and CDR2 SQIVND (reference sequence).

The sample holds many counts of this clonotype. J is TRBJ1-2 and V is TRBV28, with TRBD1 as a possible D gene (6 bases). The CDR3 has 14 amino acids. Germline CDR1 and CDR2: MDHEN and SYDVKM. V lost 6 bases, J lost 7 bases, and 18 bases lay in between. The CDR3: CASSLRPGDAGYTF. The CDR3 DNA reads as TGTGCCAGCAGCCTACGACCAGGGGACGCTGGCTACACCTTC.

Many counts were recorded for this clonotype. The chain carries TRBV15 and TRBJ1-1; no firm D call. Germline V gene lookup returns CDR1 LNHNV and CDR2 YYDKDF (reference sequence). V was shortened by 7 bases and J by 0 bases, with 9 bases between the two germline ends. This CDR3 region has 13 residues. The CDR3 spells CATKDPMNTEAFF. In DNA, the CDR3 is TGTGCCACCAAGGACCCCATGAACACTGAAGCTTTCTTT. Drawing the rest from reference TRBV15 and TRBJ1-1, the complete variable domain is DAMVIQNPRYQVTQFGKPVTLSCSQTLNHNVMYWYQQKSSQAPKLLFHYYDKDFNNEADTPDNFQSRRPNTSFCFLDIRSPGLGDTAMYLCATKDPMNTEAFFGQGTRLTVV.

Written as DNA, the CDR3 is TGTGCCACTACGGGAGCGGGGGACCCCTCCTACGAGCAGTACTTC. Encoded protein: CATTGAGDPSYEQYF. The chain joins TRBV6-2 or TRBV6-3 to TRBJ2-7; TRBD2 matches 8 bases. The germline gives CDR1 MNHEY, CDR2 SVGEGT. CDR3 length equals 15 residues. Germline trimming cut 10 bases from V and 0 bases from J; bases unmatched to any gene: 11.

This clonotype was seen a few times. This chain uses TRBV12-3 or TRBV12-4 with TRBJ1-5; D is unresolved. This CDR3 spans 13 amino acids. The V and J ends lost 1 base and 5 bases respectively, with 6 bases between them. The CDR3 spells CASSLGADQPQHF. The CDR3 DNA follows: TGTGCCAGCAGTTTAGGTGCGGATCAGCCCCAGCATTTT.

At least ten counts were recorded for this clonotype. The chain links TRBV4-1 to TRBJ2-2, with D tentatively TRBD1 or TRBD2 (5 bases each). Per germline, CDR1 MGHRA and CDR2 YSYEKL. V lost 2 bases and J lost 4, with 14 bases in between. The CDR3 is 16 residues long. The CDR3 sequence is CASSQPRWGSTGELFF. For the CDR3, the DNA is TGCGCCAGCAGCCAACCCCGGTGGGGGAGCACCGGGGAGCTGTTTTTT.

Many counts were recorded for this clonotype. V gene TRBV20-1 combines with J gene TRBJ1-1; no firm D call. Trimming shortened V by 5 bases and J by 0 bases, and 7 bases separated the two germline ends. CDR1 DFQATT and CDR2 SNEGSKA come from the germline V gene (reference sequence). The CDR3 contains 12 residues. The CDR3 DNA sequence: TGCAGTGCTCCTACAGTGAACACTGAAGCTTTCTTT. Encoded protein: CSAPTVNTEAFF.

This clonotype was seen many times. This rearrangement joins TRBV28 to TRBJ2-4, with a possible D match to TRBD2 (5 bases). Germline V CDR1 and CDR2: MDHEN, SYDVKM. Trimming removed 4 bases from V and 6 bases from J, with 7 bases in between. This CDR3 region has 12 residues. The CDR3 DNA reads as TGTGCCAGCAGTTCGGGGATAAACATTCAGTACTTC. It is translated as CASSSGINIQYF.

This clonotype was recorded many times. This CDR3 is CSASWDRVGGELFF. In DNA, the CDR3 is TGCAGTGCTAGTTGGGACAGGGTTGGCGGGGAGCTGTTTTTT. The chain links TRBV20-1 to TRBJ2-2; 9 bases match TRBD1. J lost 7 bases, V lost 3 bases, and 6 bases had no gene match. The CDR3 has 14 residues. Germline CDR1 and CDR2: DFQATT and SNEGSKA (reference sequence).

There are many counts of this clonotype. The chain has TRBV19 and TRBJ1-2, with TRBD1 matching 9 bases. After removal of 6 bases from V and 7 bases from J, the junction contained 12 bases not matched to a gene. Germline lookup yields CDR1 LNHDA and CDR2 SQIVND (reference sequence). This CDR3 comprises 15 residues. CDR3 bases: TGTGCCAGTAGCACACGAGGACAGGGGCAAGTTGGCTACACCTTC. Translated: CASSTRGQGQVGYTF.